These T cell receptor beta chains were read from a single sample in a study of T-cell memory formation after mild COVID-19. TCRdb reanalysed the 5' RACE reads using MiXCR and keeps one entry per CDR3 protein. In the table there are some 200,000 distinct CDR3 sequences, just over 9.5% of which are singletons. Sequenced sample: PBMCs or a T cell subset sorted from them (not recorded which). Receptors were obtained from a man between 18 and 35 years old who had mild COVID-19 (a few samples of this study predate the infection). Cell type and time point are not known. CDR3s include the opening cysteine and the closing phenylalanine or tryptophan. A D gene is named only where the DNA matches it firmly. The size field is filled for only some rows; it gives once, few, many or a size class.

clone_size: few; v_call: TRBV2; j_call: TRBJ2-5; d_call: TRBD2; cdr3_aa: CASSRQTSGGETQYF; cdr3_nt: TGTGCCAGCAGCCGCCAGACTAGCGGGGGAGAGACCCAGTACTTC
clone_size: NA; v_call: TRBV2; j_call: TRBJ1-2; d_call: TRBD1; cdr3_aa: CASVRQGVASAGYTF; cdr3_nt: TGTGCCAGCGTGAGACAGGGAGTGGCCTCAGCTGGCTACACCTTC
clone_size: medium-sized; v_call: TRBV4-2; j_call: TRBJ2-4; d_call: NA; cdr3_aa: CASSQGASKNIQYF; cdr3_nt: TGTGCCAGCAGCCAAGGGGCGTCCAAAAACATTCAGTACTTC
clone_size: NA; v_call: TRBV5-1; j_call: TRBJ1-1; d_call: NA; cdr3_aa: CASSIDRLNTEAFF; cdr3_nt: TGCGCCAGCAGCATCGACAGATTGAACACTGAAGCTTTCTTT
clone_size: many; v_call: TRBV10-3; j_call: TRBJ1-1; d_call: NA; cdr3_aa: CAISESGGTTEAFF; cdr3_nt: TGTGCCATCAGTGAGTCGGGCGGTACCACTGAAGCTTTCTTT
clone_size: NA; v_call: TRBV12-3/TRBV12-4; j_call: TRBJ1-3; d_call: NA; cdr3_aa: CATRQFSGNTIYF; cdr3_nt: TGTGCCACCCGACAGTTCTCTGGAAACACCATATATTTT
clone_size: NA; v_call: TRBV18; j_call: TRBJ1-2; d_call: NA; cdr3_aa: CASSPPQVNGYTF; cdr3_nt: TGTGCCAGCTCACCACCGCAGGTTAATGGCTACACCTTC
clone_size: once; v_call: TRBV5-1; j_call: TRBJ2-2; d_call: NA; cdr3_aa: CASSWSRELGLFF; cdr3_nt: TGCGCCAGCAGCTGGAGCCGAGAGCTAGGGCTGTTTTTT
clone_size: NA; v_call: TRBV5-1; j_call: TRBJ2-1; d_call: TRBD1; cdr3_aa: CASSFQQGSGEQFF; cdr3_nt: TGCGCCAGCAGCTTCCAACAGGGGTCGGGTGAGCAGTTCTTC
clone_size: NA; v_call: TRBV7-2; j_call: TRBJ1-2; d_call: NA; cdr3_aa: CASSFELSDGYTF; cdr3_nt: TGTGCCAGCAGCTTCGAACTTTCCGATGGCTACACCTTC
clone_size: many; v_call: TRBV6-5; j_call: TRBJ1-6; d_call: NA; cdr3_aa: CASSFLNSPLHF; cdr3_nt: TGTGCCAGCAGCTTTCTTAATTCACCCCTCCACTTT
clone_size: many; v_call: TRBV7-2; j_call: TRBJ1-2; d_call: TRBD1; cdr3_aa: CASSFGDSPPGYTF; cdr3_nt: TGTGCCAGCAGCTTTGGGGACAGCCCCCCTGGCTACACCTTC
clone_size: few; v_call: TRBV5-1; j_call: TRBJ2-3; d_call: NA; cdr3_aa: CASKISGNTDTQYF; cdr3_nt: TGCGCCAGCAAAATAAGCGGTAACACAGATACGCAGTATTTT
clone_size: NA; v_call: TRBV2; j_call: TRBJ2-3; d_call: TRBD2; cdr3_aa: CASTAGVITDTQYF; cdr3_nt: TGTGCCAGCACAGCGGGGGTCATCACAGATACGCAGTATTTT
clone_size: NA; v_call: TRBV7-2; j_call: TRBJ2-3; d_call: NA; cdr3_aa: CASSNGRSDTQYF; cdr3_nt: TGTGCCAGCAGCAACGGGAGATCAGATACGCAGTATTTT
clone_size: NA; v_call: TRBV7-9; j_call: TRBJ1-5; d_call: NA; cdr3_aa: CASSLSGGASTQPQHF; cdr3_nt: TGTGCCAGCAGTCTGTCTGGGGGCGCCTCGACTCAGCCCCAGCATTTT
clone_size: few; v_call: TRBV5-1; j_call: TRBJ2-2; d_call: NA; cdr3_aa: CASAGTNTGELFF; cdr3_nt: TGCGCCAGCGCCGGGACGAACACCGGGGAGCTGTTTTTT
clone_size: few; v_call: TRBV7-9; j_call: TRBJ2-5; d_call: NA; cdr3_aa: CASARSAEETQYF; cdr3_nt: TGTGCCAGCGCCCGCAGCGCCGAAGAGACCCAGTACTTC
clone_size: NA; v_call: TRBV5-4; j_call: TRBJ1-4; d_call: TRBD1; cdr3_aa: CASSLGQGALATNEKLFF; cdr3_nt: TGTGCCAGCAGCTTGGGACAGGGGGCTCTGGCAACTAATGAAAAACTGTTTTTT
clone_size: many; v_call: TRBV7-2; j_call: TRBJ1-1; d_call: NA; cdr3_aa: CASSLTPGNTEAFF; cdr3_nt: TGTGCCAGCAGCTTAACACCAGGGAACACTGAAGCTTTCTTT
clone_size: many; v_call: TRBV3-1; j_call: TRBJ2-1; d_call: TRBD2; cdr3_aa: CASRGNRASGGFYNEQFF; cdr3_nt: TGTGCCAGCAGGGGGAATAGGGCTAGCGGGGGGTTCTACAATGAGCAGTTCTTC
clone_size: few; v_call: TRBV20-1; j_call: TRBJ1-1; d_call: NA; cdr3_aa: CSATVGSATEAFF; cdr3_nt: TGCAGTGCTACCGTTGGTTCAGCGACTGAAGCTTTCTTT
clone_size: NA; v_call: TRBV10-3; j_call: TRBJ1-2; d_call: TRBD1; cdr3_aa: CAINPGQGAVGYTF; cdr3_nt: TGTGCCATCAACCCGGGACAGGGGGCGGTTGGCTACACCTTC
clone_size: NA; v_call: TRBV5-1; j_call: TRBJ1-1; d_call: TRBD1; cdr3_aa: CASSYWDSRGAFF; cdr3_nt: TGCGCCAGCAGCTATTGGGACAGCCGTGGGGCTTTCTTT
clone_size: NA; v_call: TRBV6-2/TRBV6-3; j_call: TRBJ1-4; d_call: NA; cdr3_aa: CASSSGGSANEKLFF; cdr3_nt: TGTGCCAGCAGTTCCGGAGGGTCAGCGAATGAAAAACTGTTTTTT
clone_size: NA; v_call: TRBV6-5; j_call: TRBJ2-7; d_call: TRBD1; cdr3_aa: CASGLPGQGRYEQYF; cdr3_nt: TGTGCCAGCGGGTTACCGGGACAGGGGAGATACGAGCAGTACTTC
clone_size: many; v_call: TRBV5-1; j_call: TRBJ2-5; d_call: NA; cdr3_aa: CASSSQRTIGAQYF; cdr3_nt: TGCGCCAGCAGCTCCCAGAGGACCATCGGGGCCCAGTACTTC
clone_size: NA; v_call: TRBV20-1; j_call: TRBJ2-1; d_call: NA; cdr3_aa: CSASRRVDEQFF; cdr3_nt: TGCAGTGCCAGTCGACGGGTTGATGAGCAGTTCTTC
clone_size: few; v_call: TRBV15; j_call: TRBJ1-6; d_call: NA; cdr3_aa: CATSRADNSPLHF; cdr3_nt: TGTGCCACCAGCAGAGCTGACAATTCACCCCTCCACTTT
clone_size: few; v_call: TRBV12-3/TRBV12-4; j_call: TRBJ1-1; d_call: NA; cdr3_aa: CASSPTRRSTEAFF; cdr3_nt: TGTGCCAGCAGCCCAACCCGACGGTCCACTGAAGCTTTCTTT
clone_size: NA; v_call: TRBV7-2; j_call: TRBJ2-7; d_call: NA; cdr3_aa: CASSPPASYEQYF; cdr3_nt: TGTGCCAGCAGCCCCCCCGCTTCCTACGAGCAGTACTTC
clone_size: NA; v_call: TRBV5-1; j_call: TRBJ1-2; d_call: NA; cdr3_aa: CASSLTESYGYTF; cdr3_nt: TGCGCCAGCAGCTTGACGGAGAGCTATGGCTACACCTTC
clone_size: NA; v_call: TRBV7-2; j_call: TRBJ2-3; d_call: NA; cdr3_aa: CASSPDGRLTDTQYF; cdr3_nt: TGTGCCAGCAGCCCTGATGGGCGGCTCACAGATACGCAGTATTTT
clone_size: NA; v_call: TRBV7-9; j_call: TRBJ2-1; d_call: NA; cdr3_aa: CASSSLYNEQFF; cdr3_nt: TGTGCCAGCAGCTCTCTTTACAATGAGCAGTTCTTC
clone_size: many; v_call: TRBV5-1; j_call: TRBJ2-3; d_call: TRBD2; cdr3_aa: CASSAGLAGSPSTDTQYF; cdr3_nt: TGCGCCAGCAGCGCGGGACTAGCGGGGTCACCTAGCACAGATACGCAGTATTTT
clone_size: many; v_call: TRBV7-9; j_call: TRBJ1-2; d_call: NA; cdr3_aa: CASSPHRDGYTF; cdr3_nt: TGTGCCAGCAGCCCTCACAGGGATGGCTACACCTTC
clone_size: few; v_call: TRBV29-1; j_call: TRBJ2-1; d_call: NA; cdr3_aa: CSVEGYLARGSYNEQFF; cdr3_nt: TGCAGCGTTGAAGGCTATCTCGCGAGGGGCTCCTACAATGAGCAGTTCTTC
clone_size: NA; v_call: TRBV4-1; j_call: TRBJ2-2; d_call: NA; cdr3_aa: CASSQVLGPSVGELFF; cdr3_nt: TGCGCCAGCAGCCAAGTTCTGGGCCCATCGGTCGGGGAGCTGTTTTTT
clone_size: few; v_call: TRBV5-1; j_call: TRBJ2-5; d_call: NA; cdr3_aa: CASSLGGVGKTQYF; cdr3_nt: TGCGCCAGCAGCTTGGGAGGGGTTGGTAAGACCCAGTACTTC